The 30 T cell receptor beta chains presented below share a single source sample, sequenced in a study of blood T cell repertoires in COVID-19. Produced via immunoSEQ multiplex PCR; TCRdb's table is partial and in-frame only. The sample includes more than 40,000 clones, 75% to 95% of them seen just once. Sequencing was done on a sample of peripheral blood. The receptors originated from a man aged 65-85 years with acute or convalescent COVID-19.

V and J are TRBV6-2 or TRBV6-3 and TRBJ1-5; D is ambiguous. Trimming removed 0 bases at V and 6 bases at J, with 9 bases between. The CDR3 has 14 residues. Germline V gene data show CDR1 as MNHEY and CDR2 as SVGEGT. The CDR3 bases are TGTGCCAGCAGTTACTCGATAGGGAGTCAGCCCCAGCATTTT. Encoded protein: CASSYSIGSQPQHF.

V gene TRBV4-1 combines with J gene TRBJ1-1, with TRBD1 matching 8 bases. This CDR3 is 15 amino acids long. V dropped 4 bases and J dropped 5; count of bases not matched to a gene: 9. Germline V CDR1 and CDR2: MGHRA, YSYEKL. In DNA form, the CDR3 reads TGCGCCAGCAGCCCGGGTAGGACAGGGAGGACTGAAGCTTTCTTT. It encodes CASSPGRTGRTEAFF.

The chain links TRBV12-5 to TRBJ1-1; D is ambiguous. The CDR3 loop spans 13 amino acids. V was cut by 6 bases and J by 3 bases, with 11 bases left in between. Germline CDR1 LGHNT, CDR2 FRNRAP. CDR3 sequence reads: CASGLTSDTEAFF. CDR3 bases: TGTGCTAGTGGCCTGACTTCCGACACTGAAGCTTTCTTT.

The chain employs TRBV5-1 and TRBJ2-7; 7 positions agree with TRBD1. Trimming cost V 8 bases and J 3 bases; bases outside gene matches: 14. The CDR3 sequence is 15 residues long. Germline lookup yields CDR1 SGHRS and CDR2 YFSETQ. The CDR3 protein is CASAQGDLNNYEQYF. The CDR3 DNA is TGCGCCAGTGCGCAGGGGGACCTGAATAACTACGAGCAGTACTTC.

DNA of the CDR3: TGTGCCAGCAGTTTAGGGCACCCCGAGCAGTACTTC. This encodes CASSLGHPEQYF. The chain is built from TRBV12-3 or TRBV12-4 and TRBJ2-7; no reliable D call. V lost 1 base and J 6 bases, leaving 7 bases between the germline ends. This CDR3 is 12 amino acids long.

V usage is TRBV5-1 and J usage is TRBJ2-3, with D maybe TRBD2 (7 bases). The CDR3 covers 15 residues. Trimming pared 4 bases from V and 5 bases from J, leaving 17 bases between. Germline CDR1 SGHRS, CDR2 YFSETQ. Written as DNA, the CDR3 is TGCGCCAGCAGCCCGTCCCGGGGGGCGAGAGATACGCAGTATTTT. This encodes CASSPSRGARDTQYF.

This clone was detected only once. Here the CDR3 DNA reads TGTGCCAGCAGCGTAGTAGCGGGGGGGCTGTATACGCAGTATTTT. It translates to CASSVVAGGLYTQYF. The chain is built from TRBV9 and TRBJ2-3; TRBD2 matches at 11 bases. The CDR3 is 15 residues long. V lost 0 bases and J lost 7; bases outside the gene matches: 4. Germline V gene lookup returns CDR1 SGDLS and CDR2 YYNGEE.

DNA of the CDR3: TGTGCCAGCAGCCGGTCTAGCGGGGGGGCCGTGTACGAGCAGTACTTC. As protein: CASSRSSGGAVYEQYF. This sequence joins TRBV3-1 (or the pseudogene TRBV3-2) and TRBJ2-7; 12 bases are shared with TRBD2. The CDR3 is 16 amino acids. Per germline, CDR1 LGHDT and CDR2 YNNKEL (reference sequence). With 4 bases clipped from V and 4 bases from J, the junction kept 8 bases outside the gene matches.

The gene calls are TRBV18 and TRBJ2-5, with TRBD1 matching 10 bases. Germline V CDR1 and CDR2: KGHSH, LQKENI. The J segment lost 2 bases and the V segment lost 5 bases, leaving 2 bases of the junction unmatched. The CDR3 has 14 amino acids. The CDR3 nucleotides are TGTGCCAGCTCATGGGACAGGGGTCAAGAGACCCAGTACTTC. Its translation is CASSWDRGQETQYF.

V is TRBV9 and J is TRBJ2-7, with D maybe TRBD1 (6 bases). V shed 4 bases and J shed 2 bases, with 13 bases lying between them. Germline loops: CDR1 SGDLS, CDR2 YYNGEE. CDR3 length: 14 amino acids. CDR3 bases: TGTGCCAGCAGCCTTGGACAGCGAGCCTACGAGCAGTACTTC. Its protein is CASSLGQRAYEQYF.

The chain employs TRBV27 and TRBJ2-7; D might be TRBD2 (5 bases). The CDR3 contains 14 residues. The V end lost 4 bases, the J end lost 2 bases, and 12 bases lay between the germline ends. Germline CDR1 reads MNHEY; CDR2 reads SMNVEV (reference sequence). The CDR3 spells CASSSRGAAYEQYF. DNA of the CDR3: TGTGCCAGCAGTTCCCGGGGAGCAGCCTACGAGCAGTACTTC.

This rearrangement joins TRBV2 to TRBJ1-5; D gene uncertain. Trimming cost V 3 bases and J 4 bases, with 16 bases left between them. Germline assignment: CDR1 SNHLY and CDR2 FYNNEI. This CDR3 comprises 16 residues. The CDR3 sequence: CASSDYLVGRNQPQHF. The CDR3 DNA is TGTGCCAGCAGTGATTATTTGGTAGGGAGAAATCAGCCCCAGCATTTT.

The V call is TRBV15, the J call TRBJ2-6; 9 nucleotides match TRBD1. V trimming: 0 bases; J trimming: 2 bases; junction bases outside the gene matches: 2. The CDR3 loop spans 17 amino acids. Germline CDR1 reads LNHNV; CDR2 reads YYDKDF (reference sequence). The CDR3 protein is CATSRDTGGTGANVLTF. The CDR3, as DNA: TGTGCCACCAGCAGAGATACAGGGGGCACTGGGGCCAACGTCCTGACTTTC.

The V and J genes are TRBV19 and TRBJ2-7, with a possible D match to TRBD1 (5 bases). CDR3 size: 15 residues. V was pared by 7 bases and J by 1 base, with 17 bases between. CDR1 and CDR2 from the germline V gene are LNHDA and SQIVND (reference sequence). The CDR3 bases are TGTGCCAGTAAACCACATAAGACAGCTTCCTACGAGCAGTACTTC. It specifies CASKPHKTASYEQYF.

As regards this clone: At one of its ends the junction is not consistent with the germline gene, which may arise from a read error. The J gene is TRBJ1-1, the V gene TRBV11-1, with TRBD1 matching over 9 bases. Germline-derived CDR1 and CDR2 are SGHAT and FQDESV (reference sequence). This CDR3 comprises 12 residues. The CDR3 loop is CASSLAGTGSSF. The CDR3 coding sequence is TGTGCCAGCAGCTTAGCCGGGACAGGGTCATCCTTT.

As DNA, the CDR3 is TGTGCCAGCAGCTTAGGACAAAGTGATTGGTACAATGAGCAGTTCTTC. Protein sequence: CASSLGQSDWYNEQFF. The chain joins TRBV11-2 to TRBJ2-1; no definite D call. The CDR3 totals 16 residues. V gave up 1 base and J gave up 4 bases, with 14 bases separating them. In germline, CDR1 is SGHAT, CDR2 FQNNGV.

The J gene is TRBJ1-6, the V gene TRBV9; D not resolved. Germline lookup yields CDR1 SGDLS and CDR2 YYNGEE. Trimming pared 2 bases from V and 0 bases from J, leaving 3 bases between. The CDR3 length is 14 residues. CDR3 residues: CASSVSSYNSPLHF. The CDR3 DNA is TGTGCCAGCAGCGTGAGCTCCTATAATTCACCCCTCCACTTT. The whole variable domain, filled in from reference TRBV9 and TRBJ1-6, reads DSGVTQTPKHLITATGQRVTLRCSPRSGDLSVYWYQQSLDQGLQFLIQYYNGEERAKGNILERFSAQQFPDLHSELNLSSLELGDSALYFCASSVSSYNSPLHFGNGTRLTVT.

CDR3: CASSQDRGRETQYF. CDR3 sequence (DNA): TGTGCCAGTAGTCAGGACAGGGGGCGTGAGACCCAGTACTTC. The chain recombines TRBV19 with TRBJ2-5; 11 bases fit TRBD1. There are 14 residues in the CDR3. V was clipped by 5 bases and J by 5 bases; unmatched bases: 4. Germline loops: CDR1 LNHDA, CDR2 SQIVND (reference sequence).

CDR3 residues: CASTPRQGTNEKLFF. DNA of the CDR3: TGTGCCAGCACCCCCAGACAGGGGACTAATGAAAAACTGTTTTTT. The chain couples TRBV7-2 to TRBJ1-4; 8 bases map to TRBD1. The CDR3 sequence is 15 residues long. With V trimmed by 7 bases and J by 2 bases, 6 bases remained unmatched. Germline V CDR1 and CDR2: SGHTA, FQGNSA.

The chain joins TRBV30 to TRBJ1-3; D perhaps matches TRBD1 (5 bases). The ends were cut back, 4 bases at V and 4 bases at J, with 20 bases in the middle. Germline lookup yields CDR1 GTSNPN and CDR2 SVGIG (reference sequence). The CDR3 runs to 16 residues. The CDR3 spells CAWNFPQGGSGNTIYF. In DNA, the CDR3 is TGTGCCTGGAACTTTCCTCAGGGCGGTTCAGGAAACACCATATATTTT.

J is TRBJ1-2 and V is TRBV9; 9 positions agree with TRBD1. The trim removed 0 bases at V and 4 bases at J, leaving 10 bases unmatched. The CDR3 length is 17 residues. Germline V CDR1 and CDR2: SGDLS, YYNGEE. The CDR3 nucleotides are TGTGCCAGCAGCGTAGATCAATGGGGACAGGGCTTCTATGGCTACACCTTC. Translating it yields CASSVDQWGQGFYGYTF.

This chain connects TRBV4-1 to TRBJ1-1; D gene ambiguous. CDR3 length: 12 amino acids. Germline lookup yields CDR1 MGHRA and CDR2 YSYEKL. Between the trimmed V and J ends, which lost 1 base and 7 bases, there was a span of 7 bases. The CDR3 DNA follows: TGCGCCAGCAGCCAAGGAGCAAGTGAAGCTTTCTTT. This sequence encodes CASSQGASEAFF.

The chain uses TRBV5-1 and TRBJ2-7, with 12 positions matching TRBD2. This CDR3 has 17 amino acids. V dropped 4 bases and J dropped 0; count of bases not matched to a gene: 8. The V gene's germline CDR1 is SGHRS and CDR2 YFSETQ. The CDR3 here is CASSLGLAGTSSYEQYF. CDR3 nucleotide sequence: TGCGCCAGCAGCCTCGGACTAGCGGGGACGAGCTCCTACGAGCAGTACTTC.

The rearrangement links TRBV19 to TRBJ1-5, with 7 bases matching TRBD1. The CDR3 totals 19 residues. Germline V gives CDR1 LNHDA, CDR2 SQIVND (reference sequence). The V gene end was trimmed by 2 bases and the J gene end by 4 bases; junction bases not matched to a gene: 17. CDR3 sequence (DNA): TGTGCCAGTAGTATACCCAGGGGGATTTCGTCGGTCCCAAATCAGCCCCAGCATTTT. It codes for CASSIPRGISSVPNQPQHF.

This rearrangement joins TRBV30 to TRBJ1-4; 10 bases match TRBD1. Per the germline V gene, CDR1 is GTSNPN and CDR2 is SVGIG (reference sequence). This CDR3 contains 14 residues. V was clipped by 4 bases and J by 5 bases; unmatched bases: 4. CDR3 nucleotide sequence: TGTGCCTGGAACCGACAGGGGGCGAATGAAAAACTGTTTTTT. Its translation: CAWNRQGANEKLFF.

This chain links TRBV7-9 with TRBJ1-5; tentative D call: TRBD1 (5 bases). The CDR3 consists of 15 residues. V was trimmed by 2 bases and J by 1 base, leaving 9 bases between them. Per germline, CDR1 SEHNR and CDR2 FQNEAQ (reference sequence). CDR3 sequence (DNA): TGTGCCAGCAGCTTATCGGGGGGAAGCAATCAGCCCCAGCATTTT. It codes for CASSLSGGSNQPQHF.

This clone was picked up one time. The rearrangement links TRBV19 to TRBJ2-7, with 10 bases lining up with TRBD2. The CDR3 spans 15 residues. V was pared by 2 bases and J by 1 base, with 2 bases of the junction left unmatched. Looked up from germline, CDR1 is LNHDA and CDR2 is SQIVND (reference sequence). The DNA for the CDR3 is TGTGCCAGTAGTATACTAGCGGGGGATTCCTACGAGCAGTACTTC. This codes for CASSILAGDSYEQYF.

The V call is TRBV12-3 or TRBV12-4, the J call TRBJ1-1, with D maybe TRBD1 (5 bases). The length of the CDR3 is 13 residues. V was clipped by 5 bases and J by 1 base, with 8 bases between them. CDR3 in amino acids: CASSKTGNTEAFF. Here the CDR3 DNA reads TGTGCCAGCAGTAAAACAGGGAACACTGAAGCTTTCTTT.

J is TRBJ1-3 and V is TRBV19; D not resolved. Between the trimmed V and J ends, which lost 3 bases and 1 base, there was a span of 10 bases. There are 15 residues in the CDR3. Germline V lookup: CDR1 LNHDA, CDR2 SQIVND (reference sequence). In DNA form, the CDR3 reads TGTGCCAGTAGTATGTACGGTGCTTCTGGAAACACCATATATTTT. Protein product: CASSMYGASGNTIYF. Together with reference TRBV19 and TRBJ1-3, the CDR3 gives the full variable domain: DGGITQSPKYLFRKEGQNVTLSCEQNLNHDAMYWYRQDPGQGLRLIYYSQIVNDFQKGDIAEGYSVSREKKESFPLTVTSAQKNPTAFYLCASSMYGASGNTIYFGEGSWLTVV.

This chain uses TRBV24-1 with TRBJ2-5, with TRBD2 matching 7 bases. The germline gives CDR1 KGHDR, CDR2 SFDVKD. The CDR3 loop spans 15 amino acids. V lost 5 bases and J lost 1; bases outside the gene matches: 6. The CDR3 loop reads CATSGGGVSQETQYF. In nucleotides, the CDR3 is TGTGCCACCAGTGGGGGGGGTGTTAGCCAAGAGACCCAGTACTTC.